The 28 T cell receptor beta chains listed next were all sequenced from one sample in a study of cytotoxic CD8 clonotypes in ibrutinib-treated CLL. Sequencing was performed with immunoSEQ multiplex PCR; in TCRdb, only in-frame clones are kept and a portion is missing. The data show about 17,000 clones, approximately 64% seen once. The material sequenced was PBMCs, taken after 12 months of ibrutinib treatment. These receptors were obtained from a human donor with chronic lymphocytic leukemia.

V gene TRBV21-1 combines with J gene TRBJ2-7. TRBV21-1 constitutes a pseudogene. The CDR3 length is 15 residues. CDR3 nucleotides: TGTGCCAGCCCCAAAGATAGGGTAAGCTCCTACGAGCAGTACTTC. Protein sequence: CASPKDRVSSYEQYF.

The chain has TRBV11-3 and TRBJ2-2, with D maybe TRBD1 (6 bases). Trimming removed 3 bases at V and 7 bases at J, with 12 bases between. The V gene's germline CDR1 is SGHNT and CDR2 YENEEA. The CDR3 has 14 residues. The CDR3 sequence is CASSFGTPGGELFF. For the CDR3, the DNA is TGTGCCAGCAGCTTTGGGACACCGGGCGGGGAGCTGTTTTTT.

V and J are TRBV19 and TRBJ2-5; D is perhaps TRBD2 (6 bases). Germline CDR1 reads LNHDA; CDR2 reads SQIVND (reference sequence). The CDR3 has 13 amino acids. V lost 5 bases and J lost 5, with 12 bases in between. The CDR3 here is CASSFGGRETQYF. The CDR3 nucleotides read TGTGCCAGTAGTTTCGGGGGTAGGGAGACCCAGTACTTC.

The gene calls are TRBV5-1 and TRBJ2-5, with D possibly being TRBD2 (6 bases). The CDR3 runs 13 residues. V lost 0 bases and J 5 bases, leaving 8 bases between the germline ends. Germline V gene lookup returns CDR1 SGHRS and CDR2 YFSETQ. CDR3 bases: TGCGCCAGCAGCTTGGCCGGAGGGGAGACCCAGTACTTC. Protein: CASSLAGGETQYF.

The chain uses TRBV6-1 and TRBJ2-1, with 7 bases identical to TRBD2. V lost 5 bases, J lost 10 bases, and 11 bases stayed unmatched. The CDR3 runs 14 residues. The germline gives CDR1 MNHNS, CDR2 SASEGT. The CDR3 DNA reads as TGTGCCAGCAGTACACTCGCTAGCGGCTGGGAGCAGTTCTTC. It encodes CASSTLASGWEQFF.

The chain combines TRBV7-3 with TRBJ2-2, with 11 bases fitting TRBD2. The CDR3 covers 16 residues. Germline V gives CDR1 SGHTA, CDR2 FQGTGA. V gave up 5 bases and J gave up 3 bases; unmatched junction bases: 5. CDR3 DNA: TGTGCCAGCAGCCAACTAGCGGGAGTCGACACCGGGGAGCTGTTTTTT. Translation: CASSQLAGVDTGELFF. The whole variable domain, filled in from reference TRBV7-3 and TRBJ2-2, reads GAGVSQTPSNKVTEKGKYVELRCDPISGHTALYWYRQSLGQGPEFLIYFQGTGAADDSGLPNDRFFAVRPEGSVSTLKIQRTERGDSAVYLCASSQLAGVDTGELFFGEGSRLTVL.

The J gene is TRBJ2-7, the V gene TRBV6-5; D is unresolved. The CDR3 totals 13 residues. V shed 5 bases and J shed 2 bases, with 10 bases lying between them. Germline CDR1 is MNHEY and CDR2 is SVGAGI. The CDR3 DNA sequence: TGTGCCAGCAGTAGCTTGACAACCTACGAGCAGTACTTC. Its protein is CASSSLTTYEQYF.

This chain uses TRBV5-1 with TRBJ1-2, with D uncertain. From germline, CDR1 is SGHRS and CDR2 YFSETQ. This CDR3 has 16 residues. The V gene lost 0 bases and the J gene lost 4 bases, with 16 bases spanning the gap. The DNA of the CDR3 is TGCGCCAGCAGCTTGGCCCCGGAGCCTTCTACCTATGGCTACACCTTC. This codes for CASSLAPEPSTYGYTF.

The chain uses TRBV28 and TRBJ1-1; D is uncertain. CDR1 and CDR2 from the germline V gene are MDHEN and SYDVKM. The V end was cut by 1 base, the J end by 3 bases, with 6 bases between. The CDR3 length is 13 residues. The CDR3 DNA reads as TGTGCCAGCAGTTTATTGGGGTACACTGAAGCTTTCTTT. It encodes CASSLLGYTEAFF.

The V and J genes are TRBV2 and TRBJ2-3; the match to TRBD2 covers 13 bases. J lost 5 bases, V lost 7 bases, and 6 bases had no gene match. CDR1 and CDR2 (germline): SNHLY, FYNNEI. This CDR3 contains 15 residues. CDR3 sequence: CASKVLAGGGDTQYF. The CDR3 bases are TGTGCCAGCAAGGTACTAGCGGGAGGGGGAGATACGCAGTATTTT.

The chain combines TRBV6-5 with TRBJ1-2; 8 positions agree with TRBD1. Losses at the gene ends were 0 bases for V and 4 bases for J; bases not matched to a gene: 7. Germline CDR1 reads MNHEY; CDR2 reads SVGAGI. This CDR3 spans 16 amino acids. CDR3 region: CASSYSGRGRFYGYTF. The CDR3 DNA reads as TGTGCCAGCAGTTACTCGGGCAGGGGGCGCTTCTATGGCTACACCTTC.

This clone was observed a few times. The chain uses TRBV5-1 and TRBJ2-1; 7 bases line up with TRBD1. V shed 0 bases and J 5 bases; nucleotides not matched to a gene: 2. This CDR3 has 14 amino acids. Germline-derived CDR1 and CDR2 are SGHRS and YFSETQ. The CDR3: CASSLDRGHNEQFF. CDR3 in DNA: TGCGCCAGCAGCTTGGACAGGGGCCACAATGAGCAGTTCTTC.

In nucleotides, the CDR3 is TGTGCCAGCAGCTTAGACTATCATACGCAGTATTTT. Translation: CASSLDYHTQYF. The chain recombines TRBV7-9 with TRBJ2-3; D unclear. The V end was cut by 1 base, the J end by 7 bases, with 6 bases between. The CDR3 is 12 amino acids. CDR1 and CDR2 (germline): SEHNR, FQNEAQ (reference sequence).

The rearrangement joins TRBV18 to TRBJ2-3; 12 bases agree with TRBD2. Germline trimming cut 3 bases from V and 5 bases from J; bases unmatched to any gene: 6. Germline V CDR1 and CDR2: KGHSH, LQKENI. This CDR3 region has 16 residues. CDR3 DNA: TGTGCCAGCTCACCGCTTACGGGACTAGCGGGAGATACGCAGTATTTT. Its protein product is CASSPLTGLAGDTQYF.

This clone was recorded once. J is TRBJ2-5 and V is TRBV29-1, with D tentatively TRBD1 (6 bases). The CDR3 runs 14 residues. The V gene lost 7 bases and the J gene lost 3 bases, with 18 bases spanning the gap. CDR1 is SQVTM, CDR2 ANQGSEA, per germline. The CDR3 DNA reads TGCAGCGCCCGGGCAGGGGTCAACAAAGAGACCCAGTACTTC. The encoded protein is CSARAGVNKETQYF.

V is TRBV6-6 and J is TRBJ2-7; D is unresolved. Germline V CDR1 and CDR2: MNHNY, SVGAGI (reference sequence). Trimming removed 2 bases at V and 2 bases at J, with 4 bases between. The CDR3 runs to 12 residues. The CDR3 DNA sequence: TGTGCCAGCAGTTACGAGGCCTACGAGCAGTACTTC. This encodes CASSYEAYEQYF.

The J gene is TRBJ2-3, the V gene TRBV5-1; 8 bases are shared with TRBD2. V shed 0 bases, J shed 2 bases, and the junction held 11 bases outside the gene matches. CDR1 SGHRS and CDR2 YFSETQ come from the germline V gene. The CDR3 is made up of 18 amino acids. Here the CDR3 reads CASSLERGTHRDTDTQYF. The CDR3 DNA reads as TGCGCCAGCAGCTTGGAGCGGGGGACCCACAGGGACACAGATACGCAGTATTTT.

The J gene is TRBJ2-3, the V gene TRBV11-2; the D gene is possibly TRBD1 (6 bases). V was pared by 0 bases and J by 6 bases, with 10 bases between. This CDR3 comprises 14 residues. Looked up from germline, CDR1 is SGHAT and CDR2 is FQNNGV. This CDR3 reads CASSLDRGSDTQYF. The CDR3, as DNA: TGTGCCAGCAGCTTAGACAGGGGATCTGATACGCAGTATTTT.

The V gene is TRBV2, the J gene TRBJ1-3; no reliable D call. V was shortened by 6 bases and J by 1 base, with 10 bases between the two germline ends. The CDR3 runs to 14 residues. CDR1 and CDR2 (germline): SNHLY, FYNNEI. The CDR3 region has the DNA TGTGCCAGCAGGGAGGACCTTTCTGGAAACACCATATATTTT. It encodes CASREDLSGNTIYF.

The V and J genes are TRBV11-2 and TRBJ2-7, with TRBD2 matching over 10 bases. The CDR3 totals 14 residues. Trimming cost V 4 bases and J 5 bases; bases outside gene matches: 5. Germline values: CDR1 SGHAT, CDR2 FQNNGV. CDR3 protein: CASSSLAGVNEQYF. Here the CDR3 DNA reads TGTGCCAGCAGCTCCCTAGCGGGAGTCAACGAGCAGTACTTC.

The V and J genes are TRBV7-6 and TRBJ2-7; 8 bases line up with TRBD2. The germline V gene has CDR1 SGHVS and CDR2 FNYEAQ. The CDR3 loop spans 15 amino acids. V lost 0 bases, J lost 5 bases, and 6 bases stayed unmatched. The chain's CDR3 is CASSLAMREVDEQYF. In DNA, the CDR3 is TGTGCCAGCAGCTTAGCGATGCGGGAGGTCGACGAGCAGTACTTC.

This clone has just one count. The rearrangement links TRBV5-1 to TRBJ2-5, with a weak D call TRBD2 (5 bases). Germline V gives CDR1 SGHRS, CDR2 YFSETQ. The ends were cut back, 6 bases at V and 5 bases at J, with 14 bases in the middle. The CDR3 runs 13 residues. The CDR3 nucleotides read TGCGCCAGCATGAGAGGGCGCGGGGAGACCCAGTACTTC. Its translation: CASMRGRGETQYF.

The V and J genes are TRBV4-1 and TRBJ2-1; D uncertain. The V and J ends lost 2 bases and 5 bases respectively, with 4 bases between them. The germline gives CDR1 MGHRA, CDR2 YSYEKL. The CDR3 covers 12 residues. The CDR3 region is CASSQRHNEQFF. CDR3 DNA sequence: TGCGCCAGCAGCCAACGACACAATGAGCAGTTCTTC.

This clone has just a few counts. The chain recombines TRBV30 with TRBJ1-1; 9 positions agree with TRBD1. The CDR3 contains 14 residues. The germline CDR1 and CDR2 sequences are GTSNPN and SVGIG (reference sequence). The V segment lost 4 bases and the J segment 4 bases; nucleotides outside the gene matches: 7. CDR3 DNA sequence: TGTGCCTGGATCGTCGGACAGGGGTCCACTGAAGCTTTCTTT. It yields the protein CAWIVGQGSTEAFF.

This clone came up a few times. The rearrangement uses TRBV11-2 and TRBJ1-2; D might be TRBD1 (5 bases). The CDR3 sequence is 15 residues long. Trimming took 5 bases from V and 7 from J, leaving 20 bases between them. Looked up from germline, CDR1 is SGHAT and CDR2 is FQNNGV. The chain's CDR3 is CASSPRTYPRGGYTF. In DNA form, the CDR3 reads TGTGCCAGCAGCCCCCGGACATACCCTAGAGGTGGCTACACCTTC.

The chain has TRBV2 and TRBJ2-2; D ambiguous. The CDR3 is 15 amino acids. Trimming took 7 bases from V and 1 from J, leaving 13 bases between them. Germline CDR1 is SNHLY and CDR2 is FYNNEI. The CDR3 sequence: CASKMVSGNTGELFF. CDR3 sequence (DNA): TGTGCCAGCAAAATGGTATCAGGGAACACCGGGGAGCTGTTTTTT.

CDR3 region: CASSLRPKYGHQETQYF. CDR3 in DNA: TGTGCCAGCAGCTTAAGGCCCAAATATGGCCACCAAGAGACCCAGTACTTC. The V and J genes are TRBV7-2 and TRBJ2-5; no firm D call. CDR3 length: 17 amino acids. Germline V gives CDR1 SGHTA, CDR2 FQGNSA. Trimming shortened V by 2 bases and J by 0 bases, and 16 bases separated the two germline ends.

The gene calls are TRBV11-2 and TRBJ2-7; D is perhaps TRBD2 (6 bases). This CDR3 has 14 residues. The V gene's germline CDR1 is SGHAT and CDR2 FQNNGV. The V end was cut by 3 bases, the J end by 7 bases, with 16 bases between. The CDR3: CASSLPGRGREQYF. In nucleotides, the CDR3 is TGTGCCAGCAGCTTGCCCGGGAGAGGAAGGGAGCAGTACTTC.